These T cell receptor beta chains were read from a single sample in a study of response to subunit inactivated influenza vaccine. TCRdb fed the RT-PCR reads into MiXCR, producing one record per CDR3 protein. The repertoire holds about 520,000 distinct CDR3 sequences, with 25% as singletons. The input for sequencing was CD4+ T cells sorted from PBMCs, taken 5 days after vaccination. The receptors shown here come from a man in his forties or fifties who received an inactivated influenza vaccine. Each CDR3 is given with its conserved first and last residue. Each record gives: D gene, clone size, J gene, V gene, CDR3 DNA, CDR3 protein. A D gene is named only where the DNA matches it firmly. Rows give clone size only sometimes, using once, few, many, or a class for an expanded clone.

d_call: TRBD1; clone_size: -; j_call: TRBJ2-7; v_call: TRBV4-3; cdr3_nt: TGCGCCAGCAGCCGAGAAACGGGACAGGCCTACGAGCAGTACTTC; cdr3_aa: CASSRETGQAYEQYF
d_call: TRBD1; clone_size: -; j_call: TRBJ2-3; v_call: TRBV20-1; cdr3_nt: TGCAGTGCATGGGACAGGGAAGGCACAGATACGCAGTATTTT; cdr3_aa: CSAWDREGTDTQYF
d_call: TRBD2; clone_size: few; j_call: TRBJ2-1; v_call: TRBV20-1; cdr3_nt: TGCAGTGCAAGTAGCGGGGGGACTGCCTACAATGAGCAGTTCTTC; cdr3_aa: CSASSGGTAYNEQFF
d_call: -; clone_size: -; j_call: TRBJ2-3; v_call: TRBV5-1; cdr3_nt: TGCGCCAGCTCCCGGCCAGGACAGTCGGCAGATACGCAGTATTTT; cdr3_aa: CASSRPGQSADTQYF
d_call: TRBD2; clone_size: -; j_call: TRBJ2-7; v_call: TRBV15; cdr3_nt: TGTGCCACCAGCAGAGTTCGGGGGGCCTACGAGCAGTACTTC; cdr3_aa: CATSRVRGAYEQYF
d_call: -; clone_size: -; j_call: TRBJ2-1; v_call: TRBV7-9; cdr3_nt: TGTGCCAGCAGCTTAAGGGCGGGTCACTACAATGAGCAGTTCTTC; cdr3_aa: CASSLRAGHYNEQFF
d_call: -; clone_size: -; j_call: TRBJ2-3; v_call: TRBV7-2; cdr3_nt: TGTGCCAGCCGCCACGGGCGTGGCGGGCTAGGTACAGATACGCAGTATTTT; cdr3_aa: CASRHGRGGLGTDTQYF
d_call: TRBD2; clone_size: -; j_call: TRBJ2-2; v_call: TRBV5-1; cdr3_nt: TGCGCCAGCAGCTACCGGGACTACCACACCGGGGAGCTGTTTTTT; cdr3_aa: CASSYRDYHTGELFF
d_call: -; clone_size: -; j_call: TRBJ2-7; v_call: TRBV15; cdr3_nt: TGTGCCACCAGCATAGAAGAAGGGCGTGAGCAGTACTTC; cdr3_aa: CATSIEEGREQYF
d_call: TRBD1; clone_size: -; j_call: TRBJ2-7; v_call: TRBV19; cdr3_nt: TGTGCCAGTAGTACCCGGACAGGCCGATCCTACGAGCAGTACTTC; cdr3_aa: CASSTRTGRSYEQYF
d_call: -; clone_size: many; j_call: TRBJ2-1; v_call: TRBV10-3; cdr3_nt: TGTGCCATTCAGCAGGGATTTGGTTTGCATGAGCAGTTCTTC; cdr3_aa: CAIQQGFGLHEQFF
d_call: TRBD2; clone_size: -; j_call: TRBJ2-5; v_call: TRBV5-1; cdr3_nt: TGCGCCAGCAGCTTGACTAGCGGGGAAGAGACCCAGTACTTC; cdr3_aa: CASSLTSGEETQYF
d_call: TRBD2; clone_size: -; j_call: TRBJ2-1; v_call: TRBV7-3; cdr3_nt: TGTGCCAGCAGCCCACAACGGACTAGCGTAAACAATGAGCAGTTCTTC; cdr3_aa: CASSPQRTSVNNEQFF
d_call: TRBD2; clone_size: few; j_call: TRBJ2-3; v_call: TRBV7-3; cdr3_nt: TGTGCCAGCAGCCTTCAAAGCGGGACCCCAGATACGCAGTATTTT; cdr3_aa: CASSLQSGTPDTQYF
d_call: -; clone_size: -; j_call: TRBJ2-1; v_call: TRBV5-4; cdr3_nt: TGTGCCAGCATCTTAGGGACCACTTACAATGAGCAGTTCTTC; cdr3_aa: CASILGTTYNEQFF
d_call: TRBD1; clone_size: -; j_call: TRBJ2-2; v_call: TRBV3-1; cdr3_nt: TGTGCCAGCAGCCCTTCCGGGACAGGGGAGGCCGGGGAGCTGTTTTTT; cdr3_aa: CASSPSGTGEAGELFF
d_call: TRBD1; clone_size: -; j_call: TRBJ2-2; v_call: TRBV29-1; cdr3_nt: TGCAGCGTTGGGGACAGGGGGTTCGGGGAGCTGTTTTTT; cdr3_aa: CSVGDRGFGELFF
d_call: -; clone_size: many; j_call: TRBJ2-1; v_call: TRBV12-3/TRBV12-4; cdr3_nt: TGTGCCAGCAGTTCGGGACAATGGAATGAGCAGTTCTTC; cdr3_aa: CASSSGQWNEQFF
d_call: -; clone_size: -; j_call: TRBJ1-1; v_call: TRBV12-3/TRBV12-4; cdr3_nt: TGTGCCAGCAGTTTCTGGATGAACACTGAAGCTTTCTTT; cdr3_aa: CASSFWMNTEAFF
d_call: -; clone_size: -; j_call: TRBJ1-1; v_call: TRBV6-1; cdr3_nt: TGTGCCAGCAGGGACATTTCTAGGCCCGAAGCTTTCTTT; cdr3_aa: CASRDISRPEAFF
d_call: -; clone_size: once; j_call: TRBJ2-7; v_call: TRBV7-9; cdr3_nt: TGTGCCAGCACCCCGACTGCAGGCTACGAGCAGTACTTC; cdr3_aa: CASTPTAGYEQYF
d_call: -; clone_size: few; j_call: TRBJ2-3; v_call: TRBV20-1; cdr3_nt: TGCAGTGTCCGGAGAGGGGTAGATACGCAGTATTTT; cdr3_aa: CSVRRGVDTQYF
d_call: -; clone_size: few; j_call: TRBJ1-1; v_call: TRBV20-1; cdr3_nt: TGCAGTGCTAGGACAGGTTTTCTCATGAACACTGAAGCTTTCTTT; cdr3_aa: CSARTGFLMNTEAFF
d_call: -; clone_size: few; j_call: TRBJ2-2; v_call: TRBV7-9; cdr3_nt: TGTGCCAGCAGCTTAGTCGAGGGAACCGGGGAGCTGTTTTTT; cdr3_aa: CASSLVEGTGELFF
d_call: -; clone_size: -; j_call: TRBJ2-5; v_call: TRBV6-5; cdr3_nt: TGTGCCAGCATTAAAATCCGGGGGCCTTTAGAGACCCAGTACTTC; cdr3_aa: CASIKIRGPLETQYF
d_call: TRBD1; clone_size: -; j_call: TRBJ2-2; v_call: TRBV6-2/TRBV6-3; cdr3_nt: TGTGCCACATCTGATAGGGACAGAACCACCGGGGAGCTGTTTTTT; cdr3_aa: CATSDRDRTTGELFF
d_call: TRBD1; clone_size: few; j_call: TRBJ2-7; v_call: TRBV20-1; cdr3_nt: TGCAGTGCTAGAGGGGGGACAGGCAGCTCCTACGAGCAGTACTTC; cdr3_aa: CSARGGTGSSYEQYF
d_call: -; clone_size: few; j_call: TRBJ2-7; v_call: TRBV7-2; cdr3_nt: TGTGCCAGCAGTTCCAAGCTCGGGACCTTCTACGAGCAGTACTTC; cdr3_aa: CASSSKLGTFYEQYF
d_call: -; clone_size: -; j_call: TRBJ2-3; v_call: TRBV20-1; cdr3_nt: TGCAGTGTTGCAGGAAGCACAGATACGCAGTATTTT; cdr3_aa: CSVAGSTDTQYF
d_call: TRBD2; clone_size: -; j_call: TRBJ2-1; v_call: TRBV4-3; cdr3_nt: TGCGCCAGCAGCCAACACCGGGCGGGGGCGGGACTAGCGGGAGATGAGCAGTTCTTC; cdr3_aa: CASSQHRAGAGLAGDEQFF
d_call: -; clone_size: -; j_call: TRBJ1-5; v_call: TRBV21-1; cdr3_nt: TGTGCCAGCAGCGATACCGGGGGACGAAACCTCAATAGCAATCAGCCCCAGCATTTT; cdr3_aa: CASSDTGGRNLNSNQPQHF
d_call: -; clone_size: once; j_call: TRBJ1-3; v_call: TRBV9; cdr3_nt: TGTGCCAGCAGCCCGGCCGGTGGGGGGGCGCCGGGAAACACCATATATTTT; cdr3_aa: CASSPAGGGAPGNTIYF
d_call: -; clone_size: -; j_call: TRBJ2-7; v_call: TRBV6-1; cdr3_nt: TGTGCCAGCATAACTCCCTACGAGCAGTACTTC; cdr3_aa: CASITPYEQYF
d_call: TRBD1; clone_size: -; j_call: TRBJ2-1; v_call: TRBV5-4; cdr3_nt: TGTGCCAGCAGCCGGGACAGGGAGGATGAGCAGTTCTTC; cdr3_aa: CASSRDREDEQFF
d_call: TRBD1; clone_size: few; j_call: TRBJ1-1; v_call: TRBV5-5; cdr3_nt: TGTGCCAGCAGCGTGGCCGGGACAGGGGTTACTGAAGCTTTCTTT; cdr3_aa: CASSVAGTGVTEAFF
d_call: -; clone_size: few; j_call: TRBJ2-2; v_call: TRBV20-1; cdr3_nt: TGCAGTGCTAGACAGGGGACGAACACCGGGGAGCTGTTTTTT; cdr3_aa: CSARQGTNTGELFF
d_call: -; clone_size: -; j_call: TRBJ1-1; v_call: TRBV5-1; cdr3_nt: TGCGCCAGCAGCTTGACAGTCATGAACACTGAAGCTTTCTTT; cdr3_aa: CASSLTVMNTEAFF
d_call: -; clone_size: -; j_call: TRBJ1-1; v_call: TRBV20-1; cdr3_nt: TGCAGTGCTAGAGTTTCTAACACTGAAGCTTTCTTT; cdr3_aa: CSARVSNTEAFF
d_call: -; clone_size: -; j_call: TRBJ1-1; v_call: TRBV29-1; cdr3_nt: TGCAGCGTTGCCAGGGTGGGGAACACTGAAGCTTTCTTT; cdr3_aa: CSVARVGNTEAFF
d_call: -; clone_size: few; j_call: TRBJ2-1; v_call: TRBV29-1; cdr3_nt: TGCAGCGTGGGTGGGTCCGCGCAGTCCTCCTACAATGAGCAGTTCTTC; cdr3_aa: CSVGGSAQSSYNEQFF
d_call: TRBD1; clone_size: few; j_call: TRBJ1-1; v_call: TRBV6-2/TRBV6-3; cdr3_nt: TGTGCCAGCAGTTCGGGACAGGGGGTAGCGAACACTGAAGCTTTCTTT; cdr3_aa: CASSSGQGVANTEAFF
d_call: -; clone_size: many; j_call: TRBJ2-4; v_call: TRBV4-3; cdr3_nt: TGCGCCAGCAGCCAGGATGGATCAAACATTCAGTACTTC; cdr3_aa: CASSQDGSNIQYF
d_call: TRBD1; clone_size: -; j_call: TRBJ2-2; v_call: TRBV12-3/TRBV12-4; cdr3_nt: TGTGCCAGCAGTCGACAGGGGAACGCCGGGGAGCTGTTTTTT; cdr3_aa: CASSRQGNAGELFF
d_call: -; clone_size: few; j_call: TRBJ2-7; v_call: TRBV7-2; cdr3_nt: TGTGCCAGCAGCTTGGACGTTTTCTACGAGCAGTACTTC; cdr3_aa: CASSLDVFYEQYF
d_call: -; clone_size: few; j_call: TRBJ1-1; v_call: TRBV5-1; cdr3_nt: TGCGCCAGCAGCTGGGGGACTGCCGTCACTGAAGCTTTCTTT; cdr3_aa: CASSWGTAVTEAFF
d_call: -; clone_size: -; j_call: TRBJ2-2; v_call: TRBV3-1; cdr3_nt: TGTGCCAGCAGTCGACAGTGGATGGCCGGGGAGCTGTTTTTT; cdr3_aa: CASSRQWMAGELFF
d_call: -; clone_size: few; j_call: TRBJ2-4; v_call: TRBV6-1; cdr3_nt: TGTGCCAGCATGGGGGTGAGAGAAGCCAAAAACATTCAGTACTTC; cdr3_aa: CASMGVREAKNIQYF
d_call: -; clone_size: -; j_call: TRBJ2-5; v_call: TRBV5-1; cdr3_nt: TGCGCCAGCAGCTTGGGAGTTACAGCCTATCAAGAGACCCAGTACTTC; cdr3_aa: CASSLGVTAYQETQYF
d_call: -; clone_size: -; j_call: TRBJ2-1; v_call: TRBV6-2/TRBV6-3; cdr3_nt: TGTGCCAGCAGTTACGGGCGGATAGGTGAGCAGTTCTTC; cdr3_aa: CASSYGRIGEQFF
d_call: TRBD1; clone_size: few; j_call: TRBJ2-7; v_call: TRBV29-1; cdr3_nt: TGCAGCGTTTTTCTAGGGACAGGGCGAAGGGCCGACGAGCAGTACTTC; cdr3_aa: CSVFLGTGRRADEQYF
d_call: -; clone_size: once; j_call: TRBJ2-7; v_call: TRBV20-1; cdr3_nt: TGCAGTGCTAGAGATCCAGCGCAATATCGAAAAGAGCAGTACTTC; cdr3_aa: CSARDPAQYRKEQYF
d_call: -; clone_size: -; j_call: TRBJ2-3; v_call: TRBV4-3; cdr3_nt: TGCGCCAGCAGCCAAGATGCGGGGGATACGCAGTATTTT; cdr3_aa: CASSQDAGDTQYF
d_call: TRBD2; clone_size: -; j_call: TRBJ2-5; v_call: TRBV10-2; cdr3_nt: TGCGCCAGCAGAGATTTACAGGGGAGGCGGGGGGGATTCCAAGAGACCCAGTACTTC; cdr3_aa: CASRDLQGRRGGFQETQYF